This is a list of T cell receptor beta chains from one sample in a study of neurological immune-mediated disorders. TCRdb itself ran the 5' RACE reads through MiXCR, one entry per CDR3 protein. The data hold some 48,000 distinct CDR3 sequences, with 10% observed a single time. The sample was PBMCs. The receptors shown here come from a woman aged 40-49 years with HTLV-1-associated myelopathy (HAM/TSP). Each CDR3 is given with its conserved first and last residue. The order of the fields is J gene, V gene, D gene, clone size, CDR3 DNA, CDR3 protein. D genes are given only for firm matches. A clone size is listed for some rows: how often the clone was seen (once, few, many), or a class if it is expanded.

>TRBJ2-2|TRBV3-1|-|many
TGTGCCAGCAGCCAAGGGAGGGCCGGGGAGCTGTTTTTT
CASSQGRAGELFF
>TRBJ2-3|TRBV5-1|-|many
TGCGCCAGCAGCTTGCAGAGAGTTAGCACAGATACGCAGTATTTT
CASSLQRVSTDTQYF
>TRBJ2-1|TRBV10-3|-|many
TGTGCCATCAGCCGGGGGGCAGTCTCGAATGAGCAGTTCTTC
CAISRGAVSNEQFF
>TRBJ2-1|TRBV20-1|-|many
TGCAGTGCTGGACCATCAGGGAGGACTTACAATGAGCAGTTCTTC
CSAGPSGRTYNEQFF
>TRBJ2-7|TRBV18|TRBD1|many
TGTGCCAGCTCACCTATAGGGGGACAGACCCTAAATGAGCAGTACTTC
CASSPIGGQTLNEQYF
>TRBJ1-5|TRBV6-2/TRBV6-3|-|many
TGTGCCAGCAGGAACGGGGGGATAAACAATCAGCCCCAGCATTTT
CASRNGGINNQPQHF
>TRBJ2-1|TRBV12-3/TRBV12-4|-|many
TGTGCCAGCAGCCTCCCACAGGGTCGCAATGAGCAGTTCTTC
CASSLPQGRNEQFF
>TRBJ2-2|TRBV5-1|TRBD1|many
TGCGCCAGCAGCTACGACAGGGATGGTAACGGGGAGCTGTTTTTT
CASSYDRDGNGELFF
>TRBJ2-4|TRBV20-1|-|many
TGCAGTGCCCCCCCCACCCGACTAGACAGCGCCATTCAGTACTTC
CSAPPTRLDSAIQYF
>TRBJ2-7|TRBV5-1|TRBD1|many
TGCGCCAGCAGCAGAGGACAGGGATCCTACGAGCAGTACTTC
CASSRGQGSYEQYF
>TRBJ1-4|TRBV2|-|many
TGTGCCAGCAGCTCGTCATTAAAACTGTTTTTT
CASSSSLKLFF
>TRBJ2-1|TRBV10-2|-|many
TGCGCCAGCAGTGGCCCAGGGGGGGTCGAGCAGTTCTTC
CASSGPGGVEQFF
>TRBJ2-7|TRBV7-2|-|many
TGTGCCAGCAGCCCGGGCTCCGGGGGATCTCCTTCCTACGAGCAGTACTTC
CASSPGSGGSPSYEQYF
>TRBJ2-3|TRBV7-6|TRBD2|many
TGTGCCAGCAGCTTACTGACTAGCGGGGGGCGGGCGGCTAGCACAGATACGCAGTATTTT
CASSLLTSGGRAASTDTQYF
>TRBJ1-1|TRBV15|-|many
TGTGCCACCAGCAGAGTCGACGGCGTAAATGAAGCTTTCTTT
CATSRVDGVNEAFF
>TRBJ2-1|TRBV20-1|-|few
TGCAGTGCTAGAGCCGCGACTCGGCATGAGCAGTTCTTC
CSARAATRHEQFF
>TRBJ2-1|TRBV18|-|many
TGTGCCAGCTCACCACAGGGCCGGCGGGACAATGAGCAGTTCTTC
CASSPQGRRDNEQFF
>TRBJ2-3|TRBV12-3/TRBV12-4|TRBD2|many
TGTGCCAGCAGTCCCCGATTTGGGACCGCGGGGGGGCTGGCAGATACGCAGTATTTT
CASSPRFGTAGGLADTQYF
>TRBJ2-1|TRBV29-1|-|many
TGCAGCGTTGGGGGGGGGCTAGGTTCGTTAAGAAGGTCCTACAATGAGCAGTTCTTC
CSVGGGLGSLRRSYNEQFF
>TRBJ1-5|TRBV20-1|-|many
TGCAGTGCTAGAGATTTCGCGAATCAGCCCCAGCATTTT
CSARDFANQPQHF
>TRBJ2-5|TRBV4-1|-|-
TGCGCCAGCAGCCAAGCGCTAGGGGGGTCCTACCTAAGAGAGACCCAGTACTTC
CASSQALGGSYLRETQYF
>TRBJ1-1|TRBV29-1|-|many
TGCAGCGTTGAGGGCCAGCACACTGAAGCTTTCTTT
CSVEGQHTEAFF
>TRBJ2-7|TRBV5-1|-|many
TGCGCCAGCAGCTTTTCCGACAGGCTGGGAGAGCAGTACTTC
CASSFSDRLGEQYF
>TRBJ2-7|TRBV10-3|-|many
TGTGCCATCAGTGGCCAGGGGGGAGACTACGAGCAGTACTTC
CAISGQGGDYEQYF
>TRBJ1-5|TRBV6-6|-|many
TGTGCCAGCAGCGGAGTTTCCTTTAGCAATCAGCCCCAGCATTTT
CASSGVSFSNQPQHF
>TRBJ2-1|TRBV4-3|-|many
TGCGCCAGCAGCCCCTGGTACAACAGGGACCACAATGAGCAGTTCTTC
CASSPWYNRDHNEQFF
>TRBJ2-5|TRBV10-3|-|few
TGTGCCATCAGTGAGTCGCGGGCCCAAGAGACCCAGTACTTC
CAISESRAQETQYF
>TRBJ1-3|TRBV20-1|TRBD1|many
TGCAGTGCTATCTCGGGACAGGGTGGAAACACCATATATTTT
CSAISGQGGNTIYF
>TRBJ2-1|TRBV20-1|TRBD1|-
TGCAGTGCTAGTTGGACAGGGAAGTCCAATGAGCAGTTCTTC
CSASWTGKSNEQFF
>TRBJ1-6|TRBV14|-|many
TGTGCCAGCAGCCACCTAGACAGGCGGCTACTAGGTTCACCCCTCCACTTT
CASSHLDRRLLGSPLHF
>TRBJ2-7|TRBV24-1|TRBD2|few
TGTGCCACCAGTGATAGCGGGACGGGACTCTACGAGCAGTACTTC
CATSDSGTGLYEQYF
>TRBJ1-6|TRBV12-3/TRBV12-4|-|many
TGTGCCAGCAGTGGCCGGGCCCATAATAATTCACCCCTCCACTTT
CASSGRAHNNSPLHF
>TRBJ2-5|TRBV3-1|TRBD1|many
TGTGCCAGCAGCTCGACCCGGGACAGGGGCCAAGAGACCCAGTACTTC
CASSSTRDRGQETQYF
>TRBJ1-2|TRBV12-3/TRBV12-4|-|many
TGTGCCAGCAGTTTAGCGGCAACAGGCTATGGCTACACCTTC
CASSLAATGYGYTF
>TRBJ2-2|TRBV7-8|TRBD1|many
TGTGCCAGCAGTTCCCCCGGGACAGCAGTGAACACCGGGGAGCTGTTTTTT
CASSSPGTAVNTGELFF
>TRBJ2-3|TRBV20-1|TRBD1|many
TGCAGTGCTCGACAGGGGGCCAACACAGATACGCAGTATTTT
CSARQGANTDTQYF
>TRBJ2-7|TRBV5-1|-|few
TGCGCCAGCAGCTGGACTAACAGTTTCTACGAGCAGTACTTC
CASSWTNSFYEQYF
>TRBJ2-3|TRBV18|-|many
TGTGCCAGCTCACCACCTTCCGTGGCTACCTCAGATACGCAGTATTTT
CASSPPSVATSDTQYF
>TRBJ1-2|TRBV12-3/TRBV12-4|TRBD1|many
TGTGCCAGCATCCGGGACAGGGGTGGCTACACCTTC
CASIRDRGGYTF